This T cell receptor beta chain is from a study of blood T cell repertoires in COVID-19. Study overall: Sources were T cells, B-cell-depleted T cells, or PBMCs; the material itself was cDNA or gDNA.

Trimming at V came to 3 bases and at J to 6 bases, leaving 4 bases not matched to a gene. This CDR3 spans 15 amino acids. Germline-derived CDR1 and CDR2 are SGDLS and YYNGEE. Authors' methods: Researchers report that nucleated cell counts were estimated from reference gene primer amplification. Method: immunoSEQ multiplex PCR; TCRdb's copy keeps in-frame clones and lacks some. The V and J calls and clone size are taken from that table; D and trimming were inferred from the DNA. The data show over 100,000 clones, with less than 85% seen just once and 12% held by the top ten. The V call is TRBV9, the J call TRBJ2-3, with TRBD2 identical over 13 bases. The material sequenced was peripheral blood. This TCR came from a woman aged 60-70 years with acute or convalescent COVID-19. The chain's CDR3 is CASSAGLAGVDTQYF. The CDR3 coding sequence is TGTGCCAGCAGCGCCGGACTAGCGGGGGTGGATACGCAGTATTTT.